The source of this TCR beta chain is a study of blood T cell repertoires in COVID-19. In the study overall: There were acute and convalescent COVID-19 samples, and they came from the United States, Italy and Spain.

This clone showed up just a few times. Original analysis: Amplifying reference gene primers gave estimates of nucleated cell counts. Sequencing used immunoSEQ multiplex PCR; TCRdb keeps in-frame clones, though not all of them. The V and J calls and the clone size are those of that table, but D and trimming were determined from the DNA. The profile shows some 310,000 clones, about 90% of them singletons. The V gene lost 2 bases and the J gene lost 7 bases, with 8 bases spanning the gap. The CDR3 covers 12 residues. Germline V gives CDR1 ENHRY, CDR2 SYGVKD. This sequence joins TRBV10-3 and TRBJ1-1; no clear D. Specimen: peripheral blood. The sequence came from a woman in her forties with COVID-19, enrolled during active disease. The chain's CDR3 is CAISEDPNEAFF. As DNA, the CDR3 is TGTGCCATCAGTGAGGATCCTAATGAAGCTTTCTTT.